This entry describes one TCR beta chain. The Seattle site enrolled patients during active infection and followed them longitudinally. Authors' methods: The authors estimated nucleated cell counts from reference gene primer amplification. TCRdb keeps only in-frame clones here, not all; method: immunoSEQ multiplex PCR. V, J and clone size are those of that table, while D and trimming were read from the DNA. The sample holds roughly 380,000 clones, about 89% seen once. The data stem from a study of blood T cell repertoires in COVID-19. As for the study in general: Acute-phase and convalescent COVID-19 samples originated in the United States, Italy and Spain. PBMCs, B-cell-depleted T cells, or T cells provided the cDNA or gDNA that made up the material.

The germline V gene has CDR1 MGHRA and CDR2 YSYEKL. J lost 4 bases, V lost 0 bases, and 4 bases had no gene match. The CDR3 has 16 amino acids. The TCR was taken from a woman in her 40s with COVID-19, enrolled during active disease. V usage is TRBV4-1 and J usage is TRBJ2-1; 9 bases agree with TRBD2. Sequences were obtained from peripheral blood. CDR3: CASSQDGGREYNEQFF. The CDR3 bases are TGCGCCAGCAGCCAAGATGGCGGGAGGGAATACAATGAGCAGTTCTTC.